This T cell receptor beta chain was recovered during a study of cytomegalovirus exposure and HLA in healthy donors. Overall study findings and caveats: Reported findings show TCR beta sequences accurately forecast HLA-A and HLA-B alleles in most subjects.

This clone appeared once. Antigen: not known. The primer mix had 60 Vbeta and 13 Jbeta primers. The assay was immunoSEQ multiplex PCR, and TCRdb's table has in-frame clones only and misses some. The top ten clones hold roughly 3.5% of a sample with 95,000 to 150,000 clones, about 84% of them seen once. V was pared by 2 bases and J by 6 bases, with 13 bases between. CDR3 length equals 14 residues. Germline loops: CDR1 SGHAT, CDR2 FQNNGV. V usage is TRBV11-2 and J usage is TRBJ1-2, with a possible D match to TRBD1 (5 bases). Sample: PBMCs. The sequence came from a man between 35 and 55 years old in good health and CMV-seronegative. The CDR3 DNA reads as TGTGCCAGCAGCTTAACGGGGGTGGGCGATGGCTACACCTTC. This codes for CASSLTGVGDGYTF.